The 21 T cell receptor beta chains below all came from one sample that was sequenced in a study of T-cell reconstitution after alpha-beta-depleted transplantation in children. Preparation of the TCRbeta library involved a method that used unique molecular identifiers. Via MiXCR, TCRdb re-called the PCR reads, giving one row per CDR3 protein. The data hold about 160,000 distinct CDR3 sequences, with roughly 10% observed a single time. The input for sequencing was PBMCs, taken before TCRalphabeta/CD19-depleted stem cell transplant. These receptors were collected from a boy under 10 years old with acute myeloid leukemia, due to receive a stem cell transplant.

This clonotype showed up many times. V usage is TRBV6-2 or TRBV6-3 and J usage is TRBJ2-7; D gene uncertain. This CDR3 is 15 amino acids long. Germline V gene data show CDR1 as MNHEY and CDR2 as SVGEGT. Trimming left V 5 bases short and J 2 bases short, with 16 bases between. CDR3 sequence: CASSQAARPTYEQYF. The CDR3 DNA follows: TGTGCCAGCAGTCAGGCGGCACGCCCTACCTACGAGCAGTACTTC.

In this sample, this clonotype turned up many times. The V call is TRBV4-1, the J call TRBJ2-1, with D unresolved. V lost 0 bases, J lost 7 bases, and 13 bases lay in between. The CDR3 runs 15 residues. Germline-derived CDR1 and CDR2 are MGHRA and YSYEKL. CDR3 sequence reads: CASSQDAAARNEQFF. The CDR3 nucleotides read TGCGCCAGCAGCCAAGACGCCGCGGCTCGAAATGAGCAGTTCTTC.

This clonotype was seen repeatedly, ten times or more. The chain uses TRBV7-9 and TRBJ1-2; 9 bases agree with TRBD1. V was clipped by 3 bases and J by 8 bases; unmatched bases: 4. The germline V gene has CDR1 SEHNR and CDR2 FQNEAQ (reference sequence). The length of the CDR3 is 13 residues. The CDR3 sequence: CASSFTGGGGYTF. The CDR3 DNA follows: TGTGCCAGCAGCTTCACAGGGGGCGGAGGCTACACCTTC.

This clonotype showed up many times. This rearrangement joins TRBV6-5 to TRBJ2-3; D unresolved. Germline lookup yields CDR1 MNHEY and CDR2 SVGAGI. This CDR3 is built from 14 residues. The V gene lost 0 bases and the J gene lost 2 bases, with 6 bases spanning the gap. CDR3: CASSYSEPTDTQYF. CDR3 in DNA: TGTGCCAGCAGTTACTCGGAACCCACAGATACGCAGTATTTT.

The chain recombines TRBV12-3 or TRBV12-4 with TRBJ2-5; 7 nucleotides agree with TRBD2. The CDR3 runs to 14 residues. Trimming at V came to 6 bases and at J to 2 bases, leaving 6 bases not matched to a gene. The CDR3 region is CASSGPGGQETQYF. The CDR3 DNA is TGTGCCAGCAGCGGACCGGGGGGACAAGAGACCCAGTACTTC.

This clonotype was recorded many times. CDR3 in amino acids: CATQPTGGPADTQYF. The DNA for the CDR3 is TGTGCCACCCAACCCACTGGGGGGCCCGCAGATACGCAGTATTTT. The rearrangement links TRBV27 to TRBJ2-3; either TRBD1 or TRBD2 may supply D (6 bases each). The CDR3 runs to 15 residues. The V and J ends lost 10 bases and 4 bases respectively, with 21 bases between them. The germline gives CDR1 MNHEY, CDR2 SMNVEV (reference sequence).

There are many counts of this clonotype. The V and J genes are TRBV7-7 and TRBJ2-1; TRBD2 might be the D (6 bases). Trimming removed 0 bases at V and 8 bases at J, with 20 bases between. Germline V CDR1 and CDR2: SSHAT, FNYEAQ (reference sequence). This CDR3 is 17 amino acids long. CDR3 sequence reads: CASSLAAGRAGGDEQFF. The CDR3 DNA is TGTGCCAGCAGCTTAGCGGCTGGCAGGGCCGGGGGAGATGAGCAGTTCTTC.

The table lists this clonotype with many counts. This rearrangement joins TRBV19 to TRBJ2-2, with D perhaps matching TRBD1 (7 bases). Trimming cost V 6 bases and J 6 bases, with 14 bases left between them. Germline V gives CDR1 LNHDA, CDR2 SQIVND (reference sequence). This CDR3 has 14 residues. Written as DNA, the CDR3 is TGTGCCAGTAGGGCTACAGGGGAGGCCGGGGAGCTGTTTTTT. Translation gives CASRATGEAGELFF.

In the case of this clonotype: A much larger clone differs from this one at a single base, so this may be a read error. This chain links TRBV7-2 with TRBJ2-1; D call uncertain. The CDR3 sequence is 12 residues long. Germline-derived CDR1 and CDR2 are SGHTA and FQGNSA. CDR3 nucleotide sequence: TGTCCCAGCAGCTTCCCCTACAATGAGCAGTTCTTC. Encoded protein: CPSSFPYNEQFF.

There are many counts of this clonotype. This chain links TRBV20-1 with TRBJ1-1, with 7 positions matching TRBD1. This CDR3 is built from 12 residues. V trimming: 6 bases; J trimming: 7 bases; junction bases outside the gene matches: 8. In germline, CDR1 is DFQATT, CDR2 SNEGSKA (reference sequence). For the CDR3, the DNA is TGCAGTGCCACCCGGGACAGCTATGAAGCTTTCTTT. It yields the protein CSATRDSYEAFF.

This clonotype was picked up many times. This chain links TRBV28 with TRBJ2-7; D may be TRBD1 (6 bases). V lost 8 bases, J lost 6 bases, and 14 bases lay in between. The CDR3 has 12 residues. The germline CDR1 and CDR2 sequences are MDHEN and SYDVKM. CDR3 sequence: CASCGRGAEQYV. CDR3 sequence (DNA): TGTGCCAGCTGCGGCAGGGGTGCCGAGCAGTACGTC.

In this sample, this clonotype turned up many times. The gene calls are TRBV29-1 and TRBJ1-2, with 8 bases matching TRBD1. CDR3 length: 15 residues. Unmatched junction bases numbered 14, after V lost 7 bases and J lost 4 bases. Germline assignment: CDR1 SQVTM and CDR2 ANQGSEA. The DNA of the CDR3 is TGCAGCGCGGGCAGAGGACAGGGAGCCCCCTATGGCTACACCTTC. Translating gives CSAGRGQGAPYGYTF. Complete variable domain (other parts from reference TRBV29-1 and TRBJ1-2): SAVISQKPSRDICQRGTSLTIQCQVDSQVTMMFWYRQQPGQSLTLIATANQGSEATYESGFVIDKFPISRPNLTFSTLTVSNMSPEDSSIYLCSAGRGQGAPYGYTFGSGTRLTVV.

This clonotype was recorded many times. J is TRBJ2-7 and V is TRBV11-2; D unresolved. The CDR3 loop spans 14 amino acids. Germline CDR1 and CDR2: SGHAT and FQNNGV. V gave up 0 bases and J gave up 3 bases, with 9 bases separating them. Here the CDR3 DNA reads TGTGCCAGCAGCTTAGATACCCTCCTCTACGAGCAGTACTTC. Its translation: CASSLDTLLYEQYF.

This clonotype was observed many times. V is TRBV7-2 and J is TRBJ2-5; D might be TRBD2 (5 bases). There are 13 residues in the CDR3. Germline V gene data show CDR1 as SGHTA and CDR2 as FQGNSA. Trimming took off 5 bases at V and 2 bases at J, with 9 bases between the two ends. CDR3 nucleotides: TGTGCCAGCAGCCACGGGGAACAAGAGACCCAGTACTTC. The encoded protein is CASSHGEQETQYF.

At least ten counts were recorded for this clonotype. The chain couples TRBV6-5 to TRBJ1-4; possible D gene TRBD1, 5 bases. In germline, CDR1 is MNHEY, CDR2 SVGAGI. The CDR3 spans 16 residues. The V and J ends lost 0 bases and 7 bases respectively, with 15 bases between them. CDR3: CASSYSFNRRSEKLFF. The CDR3 bases are TGTGCCAGCAGTTACTCCTTTAACAGGAGGAGTGAAAAACTGTTTTTT.

This clonotype was picked up many times. The chain employs TRBV24-1 and TRBJ1-5, with D possibly TRBD1 on 6 matching bases. V was pared by 2 bases and J by 0 bases, with 16 bases between. Germline values: CDR1 KGHDR, CDR2 SFDVKD. CDR3 length: 18 residues. This CDR3 reads CATSDSRRGPLSNQPQHF. The DNA for the CDR3 is TGTGCCACCAGTGATTCCCGCAGGGGACCCCTTAGCAATCAGCCCCAGCATTTT.

This clonotype was observed many times. The genes are TRBV29-1 and TRBJ1-4; no reliable D call. Trimming cost V 8 bases and J 1 base, with 23 bases left between them. The germline V gene has CDR1 SQVTM and CDR2 ANQGSEA. The CDR3 loop spans 17 amino acids. The CDR3 is CSFARASPGETNEKLFF. The CDR3 DNA reads TGCAGCTTCGCACGGGCCTCCCCGGGAGAAACTAATGAAAAACTGTTTTTT.

This clonotype was counted many times. The genes are TRBV11-2 and TRBJ1-1, with TRBD1 identical over 7 bases. Germline values: CDR1 SGHAT, CDR2 FQNNGV. The CDR3 contains 12 residues. J gave up 6 bases and V 7 bases, and 5 bases lay outside the gene matches. CDR3 region: CASTNRGSEAFF. The CDR3 DNA follows: TGTGCCAGCACAAACAGGGGTTCTGAAGCTTTCTTT. Full variable domain (remainder filled in from reference TRBV11-2 and TRBJ1-1): EAGVAQSPRYKIIEKRQSVAFWCNPISGHATLYWYQQILGQGPKLLIQFQNNGVVDDSQLPKDRFSAERLKGVDSTLKIQPAKLEDSAVYLCASTNRGSEAFFGQGTRLTVV.

Concerning this clonotype: A much larger clone is a single base away; this may be a read error. This sequence joins TRBV7-2 and TRBJ2-7, with D uncertain. The CDR3 sequence is 11 residues long. Germline V lookup: CDR1 SGHTA, CDR2 FQGNSA. CDR3 amino acids: CASSLSLEQSF. The CDR3 DNA reads as TGTGCCAGCAGCCTCTCTCTCGAGCAGTCCTTC.

This clonotype was observed many times. The V and J genes are TRBV12-3 or TRBV12-4 and TRBJ2-7, with D uncertain. There are 14 residues in the CDR3. V lost 3 bases and J lost 3, with 12 bases in between. The CDR3 is CASSLALVGYEQYF. The DNA of the CDR3 is TGTGCCAGCAGTTTGGCTCTAGTAGGCTACGAGCAGTACTTC.

This clonotype was seen many times. The rearrangement links TRBV3-1 to TRBJ1-1; perhaps TRBD1 as D (5 bases). The CDR3 spans 14 residues. The germline V gene encodes CDR1 LGHDT and CDR2 YNNKEL (reference sequence). Trimming left V 2 bases short and J 4 bases short, with 11 bases between. The CDR3 protein is CASSQHPGGTEAFF. The CDR3 DNA reads as TGTGCCAGCAGCCAACACCCTGGGGGCACTGAAGCTTTCTTT.